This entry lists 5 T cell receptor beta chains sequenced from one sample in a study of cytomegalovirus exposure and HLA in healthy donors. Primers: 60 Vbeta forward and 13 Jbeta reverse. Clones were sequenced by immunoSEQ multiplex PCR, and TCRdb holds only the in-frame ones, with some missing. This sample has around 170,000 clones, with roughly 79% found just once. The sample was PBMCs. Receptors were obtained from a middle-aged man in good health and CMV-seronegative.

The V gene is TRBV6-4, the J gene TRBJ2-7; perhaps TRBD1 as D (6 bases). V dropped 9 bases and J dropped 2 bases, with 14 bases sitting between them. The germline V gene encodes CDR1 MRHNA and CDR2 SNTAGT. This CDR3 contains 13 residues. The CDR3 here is CASLQGYAYEQYV. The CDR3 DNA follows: TGTGCCAGTTTACAGGGCTATGCCTACGAGCAGTACGTC.

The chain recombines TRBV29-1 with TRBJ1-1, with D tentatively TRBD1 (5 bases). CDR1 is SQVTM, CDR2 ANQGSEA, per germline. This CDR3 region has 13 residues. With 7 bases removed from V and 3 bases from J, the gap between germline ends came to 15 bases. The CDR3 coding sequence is TGCAGCGGCCATTGGGGCGCATACACTGAAGCTTTCTTT. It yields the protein CSGHWGAYTEAFF.

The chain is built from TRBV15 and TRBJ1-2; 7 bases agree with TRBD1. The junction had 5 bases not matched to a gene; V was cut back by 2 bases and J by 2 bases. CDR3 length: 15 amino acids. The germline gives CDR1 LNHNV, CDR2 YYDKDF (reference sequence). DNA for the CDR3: TGTGCCACCAGCAGAACAGGGGTCGGGAACTATGGCTACACCTTC. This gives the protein CATSRTGVGNYGYTF.

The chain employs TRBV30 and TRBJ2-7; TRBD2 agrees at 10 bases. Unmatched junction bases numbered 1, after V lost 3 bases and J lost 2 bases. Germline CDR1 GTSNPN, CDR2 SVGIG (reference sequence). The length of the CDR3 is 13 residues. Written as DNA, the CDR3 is TGTGCCTGGAGCCTAGCGGGAGCCTACGAGCAGTACGTC. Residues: CAWSLAGAYEQYV.

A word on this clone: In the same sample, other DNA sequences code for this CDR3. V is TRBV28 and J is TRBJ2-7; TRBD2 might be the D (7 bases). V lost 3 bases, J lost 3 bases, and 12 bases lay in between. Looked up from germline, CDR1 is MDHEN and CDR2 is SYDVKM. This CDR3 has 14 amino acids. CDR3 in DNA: TGTGCCAGCAGTTTGGGGGGGGCTGGCTACGAGCAGTACTTC. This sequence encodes CASSLGGAGYEQYF.